A single sample is the source of the 2 T cell receptor beta chains below, sequenced in a study of CD8+ T cells in alopecia areata. Reverse transcription of extracted RNA yielded cDNA, which provided the sequencing template. Assay used: immunoSEQ multiplex PCR; TCRdb lists only in-frame clones, some missing. The table has 95,000 to 120,000 clones, 56% seen once; the top ten hold about 3.3%. The treatment here: oral pan-JAK inhibitor, 5-10 mg twice daily. The material sequenced was CD4+ T cells sorted from blood, taken at week 24, from a patient treated with tofacitinib. All receptors come from a human donor with alopecia areata.

The chain has TRBV5-1 and TRBJ2-5; 7 positions match TRBD2. With 4 bases clipped from V and 5 bases from J, the junction kept 11 bases outside the gene matches. The V gene's germline CDR1 is SGHRS and CDR2 YFSETQ. The CDR3 loop spans 15 amino acids. The CDR3 here is CASSPIPGGRETQYF. CDR3 coding DNA: TGCGCCAGCAGCCCCATCCCGGGGGGAAGGGAGACCCAGTACTTC.

This chain connects TRBV28 to TRBJ1-2, with unresolved D. Germline CDR1 MDHEN, CDR2 SYDVKM. The CDR3 totals 9 residues. V dropped 10 bases and J dropped 7 bases, with 7 bases sitting between them. Written as DNA, the CDR3 is TGTGCCACCGGAGTTGGCTACACCTTC. It translates to CATGVGYTF.